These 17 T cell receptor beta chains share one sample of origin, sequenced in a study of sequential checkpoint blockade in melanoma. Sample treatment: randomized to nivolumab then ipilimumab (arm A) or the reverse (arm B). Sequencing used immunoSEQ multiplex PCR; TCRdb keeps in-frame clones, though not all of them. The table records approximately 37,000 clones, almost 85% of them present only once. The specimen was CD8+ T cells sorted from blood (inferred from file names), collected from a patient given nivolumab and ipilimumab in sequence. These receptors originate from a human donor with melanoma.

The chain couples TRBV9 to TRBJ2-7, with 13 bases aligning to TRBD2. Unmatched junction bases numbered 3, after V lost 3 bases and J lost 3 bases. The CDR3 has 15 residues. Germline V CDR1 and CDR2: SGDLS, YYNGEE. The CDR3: CASSAGTSGNYEQYF. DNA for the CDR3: TGTGCCAGCAGCGCGGGGACTAGCGGGAACTACGAGCAGTACTTC.

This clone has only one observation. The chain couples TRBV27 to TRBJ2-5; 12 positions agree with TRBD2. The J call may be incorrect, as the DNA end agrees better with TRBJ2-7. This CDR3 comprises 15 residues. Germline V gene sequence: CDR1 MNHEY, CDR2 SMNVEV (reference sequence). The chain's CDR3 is CASRRTSGESYEQYF. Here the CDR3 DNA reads TGTGCCAGCAGGCGGACTAGCGGGGAGTCCTACGAGCAGTACTTC.

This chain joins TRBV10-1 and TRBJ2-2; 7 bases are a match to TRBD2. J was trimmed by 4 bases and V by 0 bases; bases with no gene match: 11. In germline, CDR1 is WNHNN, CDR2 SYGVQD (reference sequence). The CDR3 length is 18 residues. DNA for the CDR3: TGCGCCAGCAGTGAGTCGGGAGTAGCGGGCAGATCCACCGGGGAGCTGTTTTTT. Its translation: CASSESGVAGRSTGELFF.

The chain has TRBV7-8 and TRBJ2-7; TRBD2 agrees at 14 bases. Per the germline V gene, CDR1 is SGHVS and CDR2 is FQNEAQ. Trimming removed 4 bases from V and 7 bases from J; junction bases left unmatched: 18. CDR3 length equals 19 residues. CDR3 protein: CASSSLGLDGLAGGQEQYF. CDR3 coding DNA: TGTGCCAGCAGCTCACTCGGATTAGATGGACTAGCGGGAGGCCAAGAGCAGTACTTC.

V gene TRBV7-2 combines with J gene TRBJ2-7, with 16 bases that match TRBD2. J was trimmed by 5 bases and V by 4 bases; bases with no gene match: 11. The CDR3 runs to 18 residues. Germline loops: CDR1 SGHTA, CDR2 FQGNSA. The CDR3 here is CASSCPGTSGRAADEQYF. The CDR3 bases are TGTGCCAGCAGCTGCCCCGGGACTAGCGGGAGGGCGGCCGACGAGCAGTACTTC.

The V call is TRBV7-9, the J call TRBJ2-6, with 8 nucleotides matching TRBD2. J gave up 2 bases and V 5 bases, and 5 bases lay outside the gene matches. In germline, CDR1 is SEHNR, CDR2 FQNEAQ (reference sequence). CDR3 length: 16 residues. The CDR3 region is CASSPRGGPGANVLTF. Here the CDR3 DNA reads TGTGCCAGCAGCCCACGGGGGGGGCCTGGGGCCAACGTCCTGACTTTC.

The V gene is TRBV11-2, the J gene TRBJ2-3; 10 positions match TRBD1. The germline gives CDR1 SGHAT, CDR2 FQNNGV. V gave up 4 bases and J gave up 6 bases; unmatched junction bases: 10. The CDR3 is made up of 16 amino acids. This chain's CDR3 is CASSSTGTGVLDTQYF. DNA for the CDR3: TGTGCCAGCAGCTCGACAGGGACAGGGGTATTGGATACGCAGTATTTT.

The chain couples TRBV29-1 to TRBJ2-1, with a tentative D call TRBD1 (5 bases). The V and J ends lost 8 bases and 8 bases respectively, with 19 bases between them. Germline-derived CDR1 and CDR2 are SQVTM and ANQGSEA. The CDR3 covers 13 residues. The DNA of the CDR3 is TGCAGCCCCCCCGGACGCCAAGGGGATGAGCAGTTCTTC. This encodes CSPPGRQGDEQFF.

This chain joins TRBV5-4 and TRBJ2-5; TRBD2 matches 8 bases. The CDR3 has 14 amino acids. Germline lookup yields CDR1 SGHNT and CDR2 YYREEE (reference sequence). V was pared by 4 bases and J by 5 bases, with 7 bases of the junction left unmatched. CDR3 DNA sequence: TGTGCCAGCAGCCCCTGGACGGGGGGGGAGACCCAGTACTTC. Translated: CASSPWTGGETQYF.

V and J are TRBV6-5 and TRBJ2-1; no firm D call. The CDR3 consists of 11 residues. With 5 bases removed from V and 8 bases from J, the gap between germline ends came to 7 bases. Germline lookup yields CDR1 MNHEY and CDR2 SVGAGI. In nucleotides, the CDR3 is TGTGCCAGCAGTATAGGAGATGAGCAGTTCTTC. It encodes CASSIGDEQFF.

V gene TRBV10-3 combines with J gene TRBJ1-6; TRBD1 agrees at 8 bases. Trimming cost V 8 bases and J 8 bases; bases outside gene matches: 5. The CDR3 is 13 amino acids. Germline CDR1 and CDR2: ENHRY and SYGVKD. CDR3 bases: TGTGCCATCGCTGGACAGGGCGATTCACCCCTCCACTTT. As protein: CAIAGQGDSPLHF.

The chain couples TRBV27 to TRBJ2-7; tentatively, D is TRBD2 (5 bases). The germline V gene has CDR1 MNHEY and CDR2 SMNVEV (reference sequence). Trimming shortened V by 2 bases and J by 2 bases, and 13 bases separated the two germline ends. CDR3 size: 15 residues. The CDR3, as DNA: TGTGCCAGCAGTTTACGGGATAGCGCAACCTACGAGCAGTACTTC. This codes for CASSLRDSATYEQYF.

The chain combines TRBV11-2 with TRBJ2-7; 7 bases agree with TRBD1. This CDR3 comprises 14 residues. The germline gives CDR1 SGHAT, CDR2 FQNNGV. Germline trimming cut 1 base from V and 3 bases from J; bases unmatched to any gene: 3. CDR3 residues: CASSLGAGGYEQYF. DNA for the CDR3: TGTGCCAGCAGCTTAGGAGCAGGGGGCTACGAGCAGTACTTC.

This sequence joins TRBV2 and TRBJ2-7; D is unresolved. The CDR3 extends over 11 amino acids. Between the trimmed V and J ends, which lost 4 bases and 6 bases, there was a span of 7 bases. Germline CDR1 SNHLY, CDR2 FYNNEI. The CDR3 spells CASSGLFEQYF. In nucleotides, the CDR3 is TGTGCCAGCAGTGGGCTCTTCGAGCAGTACTTC.

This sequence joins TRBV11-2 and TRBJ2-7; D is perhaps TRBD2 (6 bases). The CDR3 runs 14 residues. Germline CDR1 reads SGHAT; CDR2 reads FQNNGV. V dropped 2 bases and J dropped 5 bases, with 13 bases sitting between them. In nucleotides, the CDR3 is TGTGCCAGCAGCTTAACCCCTAGCGCCAACGAGCAGTACTTC. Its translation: CASSLTPSANEQYF.

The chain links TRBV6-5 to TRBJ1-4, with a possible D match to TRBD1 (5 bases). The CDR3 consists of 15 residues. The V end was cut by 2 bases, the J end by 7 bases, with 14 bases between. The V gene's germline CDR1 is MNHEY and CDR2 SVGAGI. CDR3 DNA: TGTGCCAGCAGTTACCGAACGGGGGGGAGTGAAAAACTGTTTTTT. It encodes CASSYRTGGSEKLFF.

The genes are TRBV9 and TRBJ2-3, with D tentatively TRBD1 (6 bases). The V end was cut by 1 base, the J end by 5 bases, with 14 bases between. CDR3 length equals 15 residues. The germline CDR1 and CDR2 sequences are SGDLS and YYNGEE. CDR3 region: CASSVTWGQGDTQYF. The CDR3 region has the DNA TGTGCCAGCAGCGTAACCTGGGGGCAGGGAGATACGCAGTATTTT.